The present entry profiles one T cell receptor beta chain with its context. The sample is drawn from a study of human CD8 memory T cell subsets. Among CD8+ T cells, TPEX were CCR7+ PD-1+ TIGIT+ early memory cells with exhausted-like traits. UMI-labeled 5' RACE yielded the TCR beta libraries. TCRdb reworked the 5' RACE reads into one entry per CDR3 protein, no DNA. The sample table sets out around 10,000 distinct CDR3 sequences. The sequence came from a human donor in good health. The sequenced sample consisted of CD8+ T cells from PBMCs.

The CDR3 loop reads CASSLTDTQYF. This chain links TRBV5-5 with TRBJ2-3. The CDR3 loop spans 11 amino acids. Germline V gives CDR1 SGHKS, CDR2 YYEKEE (reference sequence).